The rows below give T cell receptor beta chains drawn from one sample of a study of PD-1 blockade in classical Hodgkin lymphoma. The data were produced by immunoSEQ multiplex PCR, yet TCRdb's version contains in-frame clones alone and is incomplete. The repertoire holds roughly 10,000 clones, around 80% seen once, with approximately 35% in the top ten. This specimen consisted of peripheral blood mononuclear cells (PBMCs), obtained before the second cycle of nivolumab. The receptors were sampled from a human donor with classical Hodgkin lymphoma. CDR3s include the opening cysteine and the closing phenylalanine or tryptophan. Each record gives: clone size, D gene, V gene, J gene, CDR3 protein, CDR3 DNA. D genes are given only for firm matches. Rows may omit the clone size; those that give it use once, few, many or a size class.

>few|-|TRBV25-1|TRBJ1-3
CASSDQGNTIYF
TGTGCCAGCAGTGACCAGGGTAACACCATATATTTT
>-|TRBD2|TRBV5-1|TRBJ2-1
CASAGTSLYNEQFF
TGCGCCAGCGCCGGGACTAGCCTTTACAATGAGCAGTTCTTC
>-|TRBD1|TRBV18|TRBJ1-1
CASSPLRNRGAMNTEAFF
TGTGCCAGCTCACCACTTCGGAACAGGGGCGCGATGAACACTGAAGCTTTCTTT
>-|TRBD2|TRBV25-1|TRBJ2-3
CASSDRTSPTDTQYF
TGTGCCAGCAGTGATCGGACTAGTCCCACAGATACGCAGTATTTT
>-|TRBD2|TRBV7-2|TRBJ2-1
CASRNRLAGGRREQFF
TGTGCCAGCAGAAACAGACTAGCGGGAGGGAGGCGTGAGCAGTTCTTC
>-|TRBD2|TRBV7-6|TRBJ2-1
CASSLEASGRANEQFF
TGTGCCAGCAGCTTAGAGGCTAGCGGGAGGGCCAACGAGCAGTTCTTC
>few|-|TRBV2|TRBJ1-3
CASSPGTSENTIYF
TGTGCCAGCAGCCCGGGAACGAGCGAAAACACCATATATTTT
>few|TRBD2|TRBV19|TRBJ2-1
CASRGLAGGNNEQFF
TGTGCCAGTAGGGGACTAGCGGGGGGGAACAATGAGCAGTTCTTC
>once|-|TRBV6-1|TRBJ1-3
CASSGNSISGNTIYF
TGTGCCAGCAGTGGGAACAGCATCTCTGGAAACACCATATATTTT
>-|TRBD2|TRBV9|TRBJ2-1
CASSGSGSSYNEQFF
TGTGCCAGCAGCGGTAGCGGGAGCTCCTACAATGAGCAGTTCTTC
>-|TRBD2|TRBV5-1|TRBJ2-2
CASSGLAGSPNTGELFF
TGCGCCAGCAGCGGACTAGCGGGATCCCCGAACACCGGGGAGCTGTTTTTT
>-|-|TRBV11-2|TRBJ1-1
CASSPRSDRNTEAFF
TGTGCCAGCAGCCCCAGGTCTGACAGAAACACTGAAGCTTTCTTT
>once|-|TRBV28|TRBJ1-5
CASSGSNQPQHF
TGTGCCAGCAGTGGTAGCAATCAGCCCCAGCATTTT